This entry describes one T cell receptor beta chain. Trimming removed 4 bases from V and 5 bases from J, with 12 bases in between. CDR1 and CDR2 (germline): MGHDK, SYGVNS. This CDR3 has 13 amino acids. For unsorted PBMC, 250 to 350 ng DNA per replicate equaled 25,000 to 30,000 T cell genomes. The authors' processing: Junction-only sequences without quality scores were provided by ImmunoSEQ, so filtering was different. Data came from immunoSEQ multiplex PCR; TCRdb stores just in-frame clones and leaves some out. V and J calls and clone size are as listed in that table; D and trimming were resolved from the DNA. The sample comprises about half a million clones, around 79% of which are singletons, and around 13% rests with the top ten. These data are taken from a study of shared clonotypes between healthy human individuals.

Sequencing used PBMCs. The TCR originated in a middle-aged woman in good health. Some clones in this sample may be carry-over from other donors' samples. This sequence joins TRBV25-1 and TRBJ2-7; D could derive from TRBD1 or TRBD2 (7 bases each). The CDR3 DNA is TGTGCCAGCAGTGGGGAGGGGGCCCACGAGCAGTACTTC. Its protein is CASSGEGAHEQYF.